This T cell receptor (beta chain) was recorded in a study of blood T cell repertoires in COVID-19. Background on the study: Collection of acute and convalescent COVID-19 samples took place in the United States, Italy and Spain.

CDR1 LNHDA and CDR2 SQIVND come from the germline V gene (reference sequence). The CDR3 loop spans 15 amino acids. V lost 3 bases to trimming and J lost 3 bases; unmatched junction nucleotides: 6. Sequenced by immunoSEQ multiplex PCR; TCRdb stores in-frame clones only, minus some. The top ten clones hold under 15% of a sample with hundreds of thousands of clones, 75% to 90% of them seen once. Sequences were obtained from peripheral blood. The chain couples TRBV19 to TRBJ2-3, with 7 bases lining up with TRBD1. The sequence derives from an older woman with acute or convalescent COVID-19. The CDR3 reads CASSIRGQRTDTQYF. CDR3 nucleotide sequence: TGTGCCAGTAGTATCCGGGGACAGAGGACAGATACGCAGTATTTT.